A selection of T cell receptor beta chains follows, all from one sample in a study of shared clonotypes between healthy human individuals. TCRdb's table, derived via immunoSEQ multiplex PCR, lists solely in-frame clones and lacks some. In the table there are hundreds of thousands of clones, more than 95% of which are singletons. What was sequenced was naive CD4+ T cells sorted from blood. The receptor set was obtained from a woman in her 30s in good health. Both conserved end residues are part of each CDR3. The D gene is left open where the match is weak. Not every row has a clone size; where given, it reads once, few, many or a size class.

CDR3nt	CDR3aa	j_gene	abundance	d_gene	v_gene
TGTGCCAGCAGTTTAATGGCACGGGGCTTTAACCGGCAGTTCTTC	CASSLMARGFNRQFF	TRBJ2-1	-	-	TRBV28
TGTGCCAGCAGCCCGGGACAGGGCTCCTACAATGAGCAGTTCTTC	CASSPGQGSYNEQFF	TRBJ2-1	-	TRBD1	TRBV11-3
TGTGCCAGCAGCTCCCAATTAAGCGGGAGGGCCTATAATGAGCAGTTCTTC	CASSSQLSGRAYNEQFF	TRBJ2-1	-	TRBD2	TRBV7-6
TGTGCCAGCGAACTCGGGACAGGCTCAACAGATACGCAGTATTTT	CASELGTGSTDTQYF	TRBJ2-3	-	TRBD1	TRBV7-9
TGTGCCAGCAGTGCGACTAGCGGCTTCTCCTACGAGCAGTACTTC	CASSATSGFSYEQYF	TRBJ2-7	once	TRBD2	TRBV6-6
TGCGCCAGCACCGAATCTCTAACAGATACGCAGTATTTT	CASTESLTDTQYF	TRBJ2-3	-	-	TRBV5-1
TGTGCCTGGACCAGACACGGACTAGCGGGAGGACGGGATACGCAGTATTTT	CAWTRHGLAGGRDTQYF	TRBJ2-3	-	TRBD2	TRBV30
TGTGCCAGCAGTTTCGAGGGACAGGGGTGGACTGAAGCTTTCTTT	CASSFEGQGWTEAFF	TRBJ1-1	-	TRBD1	TRBV27
TGTGCCAGCAGTTACTCGAAAGGGTTGAATTCACCCCTCCACTTT	CASSYSKGLNSPLHF	TRBJ1-6	-	-	TRBV6-5
TGTGCCAGCAGCAGGACAGGGGGCGGTTCACCCCTCCACTTT	CASSRTGGGSPLHF	TRBJ1-6	-	-	TRBV21-1
TGTGCCAGCAGCCCCCAGAGAGTTGGCTACAATGAGCAGTTCTTC	CASSPQRVGYNEQFF	TRBJ2-1	-	-	TRBV7-3
TGCGCCAGCAGCTGGACAGGGACTAATGAAAAACTGTTTTTT	CASSWTGTNEKLFF	TRBJ1-4	-	TRBD1	TRBV5-1
TGTGCCAGCTCACCACCAAGTAACACCGGGGAGCTGTTTTTT	CASSPPSNTGELFF	TRBJ2-2	-	-	TRBV18
TGTGCCAGCAGCGTAGGGCAGCCGAAAGGGGAGACCCAGTACTTC	CASSVGQPKGETQYF	TRBJ2-5	-	-	TRBV9
TGTGCCAGCGGTAGCGGGAGGTCATCCTACGAGCAGTACTTC	CASGSGRSSYEQYF	TRBJ2-7	-	TRBD2	TRBV6-6
TGTGCCAGCAGTTTAAGCATACAGAACACTGAAGCTTTCTTT	CASSLSIQNTEAFF	TRBJ1-1	-	-	TRBV27
TGTGCCAGCAGTTTTACCGGCAGGGACAATCAGCCCCAGCATTTT	CASSFTGRDNQPQHF	TRBJ1-5	-	-	TRBV28
TGTGCCAGTAGTAGGGAGGGGCTGGGCTCCTACGAGCAGTACTTC	CASSREGLGSYEQYF	TRBJ2-7	-	TRBD2	TRBV19
TGTGCCAGCAGCTTCTCTCACAGGGTGAATTCACCCCTCCACTTT	CASSFSHRVNSPLHF	TRBJ1-6	-	-	TRBV7-9
TGCGCCAGCAGCTTGGCCGCGCGAGCGGGAGGGCCAGAGCAGTACTTC	CASSLAARAGGPEQYF	TRBJ2-7	-	TRBD2	TRBV5-1
TGTGCCAGCAGCGGAACTAGCGGGAGCTACGAGCAGTACTTC	CASSGTSGSYEQYF	TRBJ2-7	-	TRBD2	TRBV28
TGCGCCAGCAGCTTAGGGCAGGGGACATCTGGGGCCAACGTCCTGACTTTC	CASSLGQGTSGANVLTF	TRBJ2-6	-	-	TRBV5-1
TGTGCCAGCAGCTTAGCCGTCACAGGGTATGACGAGCAGTACTTC	CASSLAVTGYDEQYF	TRBJ2-7	-	-	TRBV7-8
TGTGCCAGCAGACTTCAGAGGAACACTGAAGCTTTCTTT	CASRLQRNTEAFF	TRBJ1-1	-	-	TRBV2
TGTGCCAGCAGTCGCCTAGCGGCCCTGCCCAACGAGCAGTACTTC	CASSRLAALPNEQYF	TRBJ2-7	-	TRBD2	TRBV2
TGTGCCAGCAGCCCCCCGCGAGGCCCCTACAATGAGCAGTTCTTC	CASSPPRGPYNEQFF	TRBJ2-1	-	-	TRBV28
TGTGCCTGGGCTAGACAGGGGGTATCTCTATCTAATGAAAAACTGTTTTTT	CAWARQGVSLSNEKLFF	TRBJ1-4	-	TRBD1	TRBV30
TGTGCCAGCAGGGGAAGCGGGAGTTCCTACAATGAGCAGTTCTTC	CASRGSGSSYNEQFF	TRBJ2-1	-	TRBD2	TRBV2
TGCGCCAGCAGGGATGCTAGCGGGAGACCTTCCTACAATGAGCAGTTCTTC	CASRDASGRPSYNEQFF	TRBJ2-1	-	TRBD2	TRBV5-1
TGCGCCAGCAGCTTGGGCGGGACACCCCTACTCACAGATACGCAGTATTTT	CASSLGGTPLLTDTQYF	TRBJ2-3	-	-	TRBV5-1
TGCGCCGGAGTCCTTACTTCTAGCAATCAGCCCCAGCATTTT	CAGVLTSSNQPQHF	TRBJ1-5	-	-	TRBV5-1
TGCGCCAGCAGCTTGAATCCAGATAGCAATCAGCCCCAGCATTTT	CASSLNPDSNQPQHF	TRBJ1-5	-	-	TRBV5-1
TGCAGCGTTGAATTTTACAGGGGTTACGAGCAGTACTTC	CSVEFYRGYEQYF	TRBJ2-7	once	TRBD1	TRBV29-1
TGCAGCTGCAGGGTCTACGACACTGAAGCTTTCTTT	CSCRVYDTEAFF	TRBJ1-1	few	-	TRBV29-1
TGTGCCAGCAGCCCCGCGTGGGGCCAGCATTTT	CASSPAWGQHF	TRBJ1-5	-	-	TRBV6-4
TGTGCCAGCAGTTCCGCCGGGACAGGCAATTTGTACGAGCAGTACTTC	CASSSAGTGNLYEQYF	TRBJ2-7	-	TRBD1	TRBV6-5
TGTGCCAGTAGTATAGAGGCGGGAGCACTTTACAATGAGCAGTTCTTC	CASSIEAGALYNEQFF	TRBJ2-1	-	TRBD2	TRBV19
TGTGCCAGCAGTAGACAGGGGGCCTCAGATACGCAGTATTTT	CASSRQGASDTQYF	TRBJ2-3	-	TRBD1	TRBV2
TGTGCCAGCAGTGAAGAGTCCCGATCTGGGGCCAACGTCCTGACTTTC	CASSEESRSGANVLTF	TRBJ2-6	-	-	TRBV6-1
TGTGCCAGCAGTGCCCCGGGGCCAGCCAGCAGGGGCTACACCTTC	CASSAPGPASRGYTF	TRBJ1-2	-	-	TRBV28
TGTGCCAGCAGCGTAGCCCCAGGGTCTGGGTATGGCTACACCTTC	CASSVAPGSGYGYTF	TRBJ1-2	once	-	TRBV9
TGTGCCAGCAGTTTAACCGGGACTAGCGGGAGAGACACAGATACGCAGTATTTT	CASSLTGTSGRDTDTQYF	TRBJ2-3	-	TRBD2	TRBV28
TGTGCCAGCAGTTACCCAAACAGGGAAAATACCGGGGAGCTGTTTTTT	CASSYPNRENTGELFF	TRBJ2-2	-	-	TRBV6-6
TGTGCCAGCAGTGATAACAATGAGCAGTTCTTC	CASSDNNEQFF	TRBJ2-1	-	-	TRBV6-1
TGTGCCAGCAGCCGCTCGGTCGTAGAGACCCAGTACTTC	CASSRSVVETQYF	TRBJ2-5	-	-	TRBV14
TGTGCCATCAGTGATTTGGGGAACGACTACGAGCAGTACTTC	CAISDLGNDYEQYF	TRBJ2-7	-	-	TRBV10-3
TGCGCCAGCTACCGGGACTTATCTCGCACAGATACGCAGTATTTT	CASYRDLSRTDTQYF	TRBJ2-3	-	-	TRBV5-1
TGCGCCAGCAGCGTTGGGGGCAAGCACTCCTACGAGCAGTACTTC	CASSVGGKHSYEQYF	TRBJ2-7	-	-	TRBV5-1
TGCGCCAGCAGCTTGGGAGGGCAAGCTTTCTTT	CASSLGGQAFF	TRBJ1-1	-	-	TRBV5-1
TGTGCCAGCAGCTCTTACATCGATCAGCCCCAGCATTTT	CASSSYIDQPQHF	TRBJ1-5	-	-	TRBV7-2
TGCGCCAGCAGCCAACCCGGGACAGGGGTGAGGGAGCAGTACTTC	CASSQPGTGVREQYF	TRBJ2-5	once	TRBD1	TRBV4-1
TGTGCCAGCTCAAGACAGGGGACCTACGAGCAGTACTTC	CASSRQGTYEQYF	TRBJ2-7	-	TRBD1	TRBV18
TGTGCCAGCAGTTATTCCTATTTGCGGGGCACCTACGAGCAGTACTTC	CASSYSYLRGTYEQYF	TRBJ2-7	-	-	TRBV6-5
TGTGCCAGCAGTGATCGGGCGGGAGGGCTGAACACCGGGGAGCTGTTTTTT	CASSDRAGGLNTGELFF	TRBJ2-2	-	TRBD2	TRBV2
TGTGCCAGCAGTGTCGTCCCGACAGGGTACACTGAAGCTTTCTTT	CASSVVPTGYTEAFF	TRBJ1-1	-	TRBD1	TRBV6-4
TGTGCCAGCAGCTTGGGACAGAGGGAAGAGCAGTACTTC	CASSLGQREEQYF	TRBJ2-5	-	TRBD1	TRBV7-6
TGCGCCAGCAGCCGGGGACAGGGTTATTTTTACGAGCAGTACTTC	CASSRGQGYFYEQYF	TRBJ2-7	-	TRBD1	TRBV4-1
TGTGCCAGCCCTGTACGGGTTTATGGCTACACCTTC	CASPVRVYGYTF	TRBJ1-2	-	-	TRBV21-1
TGTGCCAGCAGCACCGGACTTGACACAGATACGCAGTATTTT	CASSTGLDTDTQYF	TRBJ2-3	-	-	TRBV7-3
TGTGCCAGCAACCCACAGACTGTGAACTATGGCTACACCTTC	CASNPQTVNYGYTF	TRBJ1-2	-	-	TRBV7-9